This TCR beta chain was sequenced for a study of blood T cell repertoires in COVID-19. Looking at the study overall: The United States, Italy and Spain provided the acute and convalescent COVID-19 samples.

V dropped 0 bases and J dropped 8 bases, with 11 bases sitting between them. The length of the CDR3 is 13 residues. The germline V gene has CDR1 SGHKS and CDR2 YYEKEE (reference sequence). This table comes from immunoSEQ multiplex PCR, and its TCRdb copy is limited to in-frame clones, with some not included. The sample lists around 100,000 clones; about 90% were seen once. The sample was peripheral blood. This rearrangement joins TRBV5-5 to TRBJ1-1; no clear D. This receptor was identified in a human donor in a cohort sampled during active COVID-19. CDR3 sequence reads: CASSLAREGEAFF. CDR3 sequence (DNA): TGTGCCAGCAGCTTGGCGAGGGAGGGAGAAGCTTTCTTT.